The rows below give T cell receptor beta chains drawn from one sample of a study of T cells expressing NK-cell markers. Reprocessing the 5' RACE reads, TCRdb reports a single entry for every CDR3 protein and omits DNA. In total, the table holds 350,000 to 500,000 distinct CDR3 sequences. The sample was blood T cells: a sorted CD56 or NKG2C T cell subset, CD4+ or CD8+ T cells, or bulk PBMC T cells (not recorded which). The receptors were sampled from a woman aged 18 to 75 in good health. The CDR3 runs from the conserved cysteine through the conserved F or W. Each record gives: J gene, V gene, CDR3 protein.

TRBJ1-2,TRBV6-5,CASSYYRTGAYGYTF
TRBJ2-1,TRBV30,CAWTRTGTYNEQFF
TRBJ1-6,TRBV28,CASSWGSPLHF
TRBJ1-1,TRBV5-6,CASSWMGRQKEAFF
TRBJ1-5,TRBV20-1,CSAGQGGSNQPQHF
TRBJ2-3,TRBV7-9,CASSQAGSTDTQYF
TRBJ2-1,TRBV20-1,CSARTGQPNEQFF
TRBJ2-1,TRBV6-1,CASSPLGSGSNEQFF
TRBJ1-5,TRBV30,CAWSEWQANQPQHF
TRBJ1-3,TRBV5-1,CASSPEGGSTIYF
TRBJ2-1,TRBV7-3,CASSWSGTSNEQFF